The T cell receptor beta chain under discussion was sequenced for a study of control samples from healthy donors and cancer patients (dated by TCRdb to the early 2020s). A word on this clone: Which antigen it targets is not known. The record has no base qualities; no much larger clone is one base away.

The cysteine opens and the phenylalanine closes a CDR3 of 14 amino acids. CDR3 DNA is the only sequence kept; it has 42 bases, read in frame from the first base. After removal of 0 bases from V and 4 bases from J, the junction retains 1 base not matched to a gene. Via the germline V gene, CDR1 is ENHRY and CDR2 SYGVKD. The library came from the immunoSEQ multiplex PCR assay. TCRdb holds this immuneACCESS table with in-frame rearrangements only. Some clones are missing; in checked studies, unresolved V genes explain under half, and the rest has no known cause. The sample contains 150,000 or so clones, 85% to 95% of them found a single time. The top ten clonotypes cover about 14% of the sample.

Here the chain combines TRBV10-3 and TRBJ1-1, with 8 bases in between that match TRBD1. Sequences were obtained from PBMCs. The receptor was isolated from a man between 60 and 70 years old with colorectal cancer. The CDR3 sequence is CAISESRGLTEAFF. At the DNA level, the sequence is TGTGCCATCAGTGAGTCCAGGGGGCTCACTGAAGCTTTCTTT.